The source of this TCR beta chain is a study of regulatory T cells in long-lasting Graves disease. Sequencing libraries for TCR beta were prepared with iRepertoire HTBI primers and Arm-PCR of CDR3 regions. From the multiplex PCR reads, TCRdb called clonotypes with MiXCR, one entry per CDR3 protein. The sample lists around 400,000 distinct CDR3 sequences, roughly 15% occurring once. From germline, CDR1 is SEHNR and CDR2 FQNEAQ (reference sequence). This CDR3 has 15 residues. Trimming took 0 bases from V and 1 from J, leaving 9 bases between them. Time point in this sample: newly diagnosed GD, antithyroid drugs for less than 3 months. PBMC RNA served as the TCR library source. As collected, the peripheral blood samples measured roughly 8.6 milliliters each and went into EDTA tubes. This clonotype was detected only a few times.

This chain links TRBV7-9 with TRBJ1-1; D is perhaps TRBD1 (6 bases). Sample: peripheral blood mononuclear cells (PBMCs), taken at new diagnosis, from a patient treated with antithyroid drugs. The origin of this receptor is a female donor with Graves disease. The CDR3 DNA follows: TGTGCCAGCAGCTTAGCACAGGGCCAGAACACTGAAGCTTTCTTT. It encodes CASSLAQGQNTEAFF. Full variable domain (remainder filled in from reference TRBV7-9 and TRBJ1-1): DTGVSQNPRHKITKRGQNVTFRCDPISEHNRLYWYRQTLGQGPEFLTYFQNEAQLEKSRLLSDRFSAERPKGSFSTLEIQRTEQGDSAMYLCASSLAQGQNTEAFFGQGTRLTVV.